This T cell receptor beta chain was obtained from a study of cytomegalovirus exposure and HLA in healthy donors. Study information: Approximately 81% of 300 to 450 genotyped donors fell in the Caucasian-associated ancestry cluster. Whole-study results and caveats: The authors listed 150 to 200 TCR beta chains as cytomegalovirus-associated.

Nominally healthy donors provided the samples, though records likely missed some immune exposures. 13 Jbeta primers and 60 Vbeta primers were used for the PCR. The data were produced by immunoSEQ multiplex PCR, yet TCRdb's version contains in-frame clones alone and is incomplete. The sample has 60,000 or so clones, 89% seen once. CDR3 length: 12 amino acids. V was clipped by 5 bases and J by 5 bases; unmatched bases: 4. Germline V CDR1 and CDR2: GTSNPN, SVGIG (reference sequence). As regards this clone: The target antigen is unknown.

The chain couples TRBV30 to TRBJ2-7; TRBD1 matches at 9 bases. The sequenced sample was PBMCs. The TCR sequence derives from a man aged 25-45 years in good health and CMV-seropositive. The CDR3 region has the DNA TGTGCCTGGGGGGACAGGGCGCACGAGCAGTACTTC. Translation: CAWGDRAHEQYF.